Shown below are 20 T cell receptor beta chains from a single sample sequenced in a study of cytomegalovirus exposure and HLA in healthy donors. The PCR used 60 Vbeta and 13 Jbeta primers. Sequencing used immunoSEQ multiplex PCR; TCRdb keeps in-frame clones, though not all of them. This sample's table reports tens of thousands of clones. Sequenced sample: PBMCs. The receptors were gathered from a middle-aged man in good health and CMV-seronegative.

The genes are TRBV29-1 and TRBJ2-6; D possibly corresponds to TRBD2 (6 bases). With 3 bases removed from V and 4 bases from J, the gap between germline ends came to 10 bases. This CDR3 has 14 residues. Germline CDR1 and CDR2: SQVTM and ANQGSEA. The CDR3 DNA follows: TGCAGCGTTGAGGGGGGATCCGGGGCCAACGTCCTGACTTTC. Protein: CSVEGGSGANVLTF.

The chain has TRBV9 and TRBJ2-7; 8 bases match TRBD1. Germline-derived CDR1 and CDR2 are SGDLS and YYNGEE. This CDR3 is built from 16 residues. V lost 0 bases to trimming and J lost 3 bases; unmatched junction nucleotides: 8. Here the CDR3 DNA reads TGTGCCAGCAGCGTAGAAGCGCAGGGGGCTTTCTACGAGCAGTACTTC. It translates to CASSVEAQGAFYEQYF. The entire variable domain, with the rest obtained from reference TRBV9 and TRBJ2-7, is as follows: DSGVTQTPKHLITATGQRVTLRCSPRSGDLSVYWYQQSLDQGLQFLIQYYNGEERAKGNILERFSAQQFPDLHSELNLSSLELGDSALYFCASSVEAQGAFYEQYFGPGTRLTVT.

The chain uses TRBV30 and TRBJ2-7; the match to TRBD1 covers 12 bases. The V gene's germline CDR1 is GTSNPN and CDR2 SVGIG (reference sequence). The CDR3 length is 13 residues. The trim removed 8 bases at V and 5 bases at J, leaving 7 bases unmatched. The CDR3 nucleotides are TGTGCCGGTTCCCGGGACAGGGGGCACGAGCAGTACTTC. Its translation: CAGSRDRGHEQYF.

CDR3 DNA sequence: TGTGCCAGCAACCCGGGACAGGGAACCTACGAGCAGTACTTC. Protein sequence: CASNPGQGTYEQYF. The genes are TRBV4-2 and TRBJ2-7; 9 bases match TRBD1. The CDR3 sequence is 14 residues long. Germline CDR1 reads LGHNA; CDR2 reads YNFKEQ. J was trimmed by 2 bases and V by 7 bases; bases with no gene match: 6.

V usage is TRBV27 and J usage is TRBJ1-5, with D maybe TRBD1 (5 bases). CDR3 length: 14 residues. Germline CDR1 is MNHEY and CDR2 is SMNVEV (reference sequence). The V end lost 5 bases, the J end lost 3 bases, and 11 bases lay between the germline ends. This CDR3 reads CASSPQGYNQPQHF. CDR3 nucleotides: TGTGCCAGCAGTCCTCAGGGATACAATCAGCCCCAGCATTTT.

This chain links TRBV19 with TRBJ1-3; TRBD1 agrees at 7 bases. The V gene end was trimmed by 3 bases and the J gene end by 0 bases; junction bases not matched to a gene: 2. The germline V gene has CDR1 LNHDA and CDR2 SQIVND (reference sequence). CDR3 size: 15 residues. The DNA for the CDR3 is TGTGCCAGTAGTATGGGACAGCTCTCTGGAAACACCATATATTTT. Translating it yields CASSMGQLSGNTIYF.

In DNA form, the CDR3 reads TGCGCCAGCAGCCAAGAAGGGACTAGACGCGGAGAGACCCAGTACTTC. It codes for CASSQEGTRRGETQYF. V and J are TRBV4-3 and TRBJ2-5; 8 nucleotides match TRBD2. The CDR3 loop spans 16 amino acids. Germline values: CDR1 LGHNA, CDR2 YSLEER. Trimming cost V 0 bases and J 4 bases; bases outside gene matches: 7.

V and J are TRBV4-2 and TRBJ1-2; TRBD1 might be the D (5 bases). The germline V gene encodes CDR1 LGHNA and CDR2 YNFKEQ. This CDR3 contains 15 residues. V was pared by 0 bases and J by 5 bases, with 13 bases between. The CDR3 DNA sequence: TGTGCCAGCAGCCAAGACGGAGGGGCCCGATATGGCTACACCTTC. The encoded protein is CASSQDGGARYGYTF.

The rearrangement joins TRBV7-2 to TRBJ2-7; TRBD1 is a possible D gene (8 bases). Per germline, CDR1 SGHTA and CDR2 FQGNSA. Trimming pared 2 bases from V and 3 bases from J, leaving 14 bases between. The CDR3 runs 15 residues. The CDR3 loop reads CASSLQTGEGYEQYF. The CDR3 nucleotides read TGTGCCAGCAGCTTACAGACAGGGGAGGGCTACGAGCAGTACTTC.

The rearrangement joins TRBV6-1 to TRBJ2-5, with 9 bases identical to TRBD1. With V trimmed by 6 bases and J by 5 bases, 10 bases remained unmatched. This CDR3 contains 15 residues. The germline gives CDR1 MNHNS, CDR2 SASEGT. CDR3 residues: CASSVGQGSHETQYF. The DNA for the CDR3 is TGTGCCAGCAGCGTAGGACAGGGGTCTCACGAGACCCAGTACTTC.

This chain connects TRBV7-9 to TRBJ1-1; D uncertain. The CDR3 spans 15 residues. Germline CDR1 and CDR2: SEHNR and FQNEAQ (reference sequence). Trimming removed 5 bases at V and 1 base at J, with 14 bases between. The CDR3 region has the DNA TGTGCCAGCAGCCAGTTCCTAGGAGGGAACACTGAAGCTTTCTTT. Its translation: CASSQFLGGNTEAFF.

The V and J genes are TRBV11-1 and TRBJ2-3; the D is unclear. CDR1 and CDR2 (germline): SGHAT, FQDESV (reference sequence). V lost 5 bases to trimming and J lost 4 bases, with 13 bases between them. This CDR3 is 14 amino acids long. In DNA form, the CDR3 reads TGTGCCAGCAGCCCTACGTTAAGTCCAGATACGCAGTATTTT. It encodes CASSPTLSPDTQYF.

The genes are TRBV2 and TRBJ2-1, with 7 bases identical to TRBD2. Germline V gene sequence: CDR1 SNHLY, CDR2 FYNNEI. The CDR3 loop spans 15 amino acids. J lost 4 bases, V lost 5 bases, and 8 bases had no gene match. In DNA form, the CDR3 reads TGTGCCAGCAGTCTACCTAGCGGAAGTTACAATGAGCAGTTCTTC. Translated: CASSLPSGSYNEQFF.

This sequence joins TRBV29-1 and TRBJ2-7; 7 nucleotides align to TRBD2. J lost 0 bases, V lost 7 bases, and 9 bases had no gene match. The CDR3 has 14 amino acids. Germline CDR1 is SQVTM and CDR2 is ANQGSEA. The CDR3 loop is CSGLAAGSSYEQYF. The DNA of the CDR3 is TGCAGCGGACTAGCAGCGGGGAGCTCCTACGAGCAGTACTTC.

DNA of the CDR3: TGCGCCAGCAGCTTGGCTGGTAGCGGGGTGCGGGAGCAGTTCTTC. This gives the protein CASSLAGSGVREQFF. The J gene is TRBJ2-1, the V gene TRBV5-1; 8 nucleotides match TRBD2. CDR1 SGHRS and CDR2 YFSETQ come from the germline V gene. There are 15 residues in the CDR3. Unmatched junction bases numbered 9, after V lost 0 bases and J lost 10 bases.

This rearrangement joins TRBV30 to TRBJ2-7, with 10 nucleotides matching TRBD1. The CDR3 consists of 17 residues. Trimming cost V 5 bases and J 0 bases; bases outside gene matches: 13. The germline gives CDR1 GTSNPN, CDR2 SVGIG (reference sequence). CDR3 nucleotides: TGTGCCTGGGGCGGGGACAGGGGCAGCGGAAGCTCCTACGAGCAGTACTTC. Its translation is CAWGGDRGSGSSYEQYF.

The rearrangement links TRBV7-2 to TRBJ1-3; tentative D call: TRBD1 (5 bases). V was cut by 6 bases and J by 6 bases, with 15 bases left in between. CDR3 size: 14 residues. In germline, CDR1 is SGHTA, CDR2 FQGNSA. CDR3 loop: CASSSGVDENTIYF. The CDR3 coding sequence is TGTGCCAGCAGTTCGGGGGTGGACGAAAACACCATATATTTT.

The chain is built from TRBV7-2 and TRBJ2-7, with D perhaps matching TRBD2 (6 bases). CDR3 size: 17 residues. V lost 3 bases and J lost 2, with 20 bases in between. The germline gives CDR1 SGHTA, CDR2 FQGNSA. The CDR3 here is CASSFLKPGLSAYEQYF. Written as DNA, the CDR3 is TGTGCCAGCAGCTTCTTAAAACCGGGACTTTCCGCCTACGAGCAGTACTTC.

V usage is TRBV27 and J usage is TRBJ2-7; D is uncertain. CDR1 is MNHEY, CDR2 SMNVEV, per germline (reference sequence). This CDR3 spans 13 amino acids. Trimming cost V 5 bases and J 6 bases, with 14 bases left between them. The CDR3 is CASSPLSVFEQYF. The CDR3 DNA follows: TGTGCCAGCAGTCCCCTTTCGGTTTTCGAGCAGTACTTC.

The gene calls are TRBV27 and TRBJ2-5, with D perhaps matching TRBD1 (5 bases). Germline loops: CDR1 MNHEY, CDR2 SMNVEV (reference sequence). The CDR3 is 14 amino acids. V was trimmed by 0 bases and J by 9 bases, leaving 14 bases between them. CDR3 bases: TGTGCCAGCAGTTTATCGATAAAAAGGGGATCCCAGTACTTC. Protein product: CASSLSIKRGSQYF.